The present entry profiles one T cell receptor beta chain with its context. Its antigen remains unknown. Following culture for about ten days, CD4+ T cells were isolated. Confirmation by PCR established that the person had SARS-CoV-2 infection between March and December 2020. Researchers swapped half the medium for IL-2 medium on both days 3 and 7. Libraries were prepared by immunoSEQ multiplex PCR; TCRdb keeps only in-frame clonotypes and omits some of them. The repertoire has 50,000 to 70,000 clones, approximately 72% of them found once; the top ten carry roughly 25%. The entry originates in a study of vaccination effects on CD4 cells after COVID-19. About the research overall: Samples came from a couple of convalescent patients 16 days and one week before vaccination.

The receptor comes from a human donor who had a prior SARS-CoV-2 infection. The sample here was CD4+ T cells from PBMCs cultured without peptide, taken before COVID-19 vaccination.

The CDR3 region is CASSSQGAQETQYF. The CDR3, as DNA: TGTGCCAGCAGCTCTCAGGGGGCTCAAGAGACCCAGTACTTC. This rearrangement joins TRBV5-6 to TRBJ2-5; 8 bases map to TRBD1. Germline trimming cut 3 bases from V and 2 bases from J; bases unmatched to any gene: 3. The CDR3 contains 14 residues. Germline V gives CDR1 SGHDT, CDR2 YYEEEE.